This TCR beta chain stems from a study of T cell responses to AZD1222 COVID-19 vaccine (dated by TCRdb to 2020 to 2023). Turning to the overall study: A total of 233 trial participants underwent TCR sequencing, of whom about 200 had received two doses of AZD1222 and roughly 26 had received two doses of the MenACWY control vaccine. Trial participants were enrolled by age into subgroups of 18-55, 56-69 and 70-plus years, and about 150, 27 and 61 TCR-sequenced participants, respectively, were included in these subgroups. Study-wide conclusions, independent of this receptor: Conclusions about previously exposed vaccinees are limited because only a handful of AZD1222 recipients were SARS-CoV-2 seropositive at baseline. The vaccine-associated CD4 TCRs covered the entire spike protein, and the dominant responses fell in regions 160-218 and 743-854. After two AZD1222 doses, spike-specific TCR breadth and depth were significantly higher than at day 0 and than in MenACWY recipients. Nearly half of unique spike-specific TCRs reportedly recognized epitopes outside regions mutated in the B.1.351 and B.1.1.7 variants. Most participants were white British and females outnumbered males, and the authors suggested that clonal diversity may have been underestimated. The 56-69-year group was small, and its depth increase did not reach significance, likely because of low power. Because no samples from the day 14 peak response were available, repertoires could be characterized only after the peak T cell response.

The CDR3 regions of human TCRbeta chains were subjected to immunosequencing. The original methods were these. TCRs in the repertoires were matched against a reference library of SARS-CoV-2-specific TCRs that had been generated with the MIRA antigen-specificity platform. Breadth meant the fraction of unique TCRs that were SARS-CoV-2-associated, whereas depth meant the fraction of total T cells that were SARS-CoV-2-associated. Each spike-specific TCR was assigned to its reactive spike region and to a CD4 or CD8 class using the MIRA data. Log10-transformed breadth and depth values were compared by one-way ANOVA with Sidak's multiple comparisons tests. Here the immuneACCESS table is served through TCRdb, limited to in-frame sequences with V and J called. Missing clones are a known gap in these copies; in checked studies unresolved V genes cover under half, and the rest lacks a known reason. That table supplies the V and J calls and clone size; D and trimming were determined from the DNA. Counted in this sample were some 170,000 clones; under 95% of them appeared once. Around 1% of the sample lies in the top ten.

V gives up 2 bases and J gives up 3 bases, and the segment between their germline ends measures 5 bases. Including cysteine and phenylalanine, the CDR3 has 13 amino acids. This entry keeps only the CDR3 DNA: 39 bases, framed from base 1. The germline V gene supplies CDR1 SGHTA and CDR2 FQGNSA. As regards this clone: It has no known antigen specificity. Qualities for individual bases were not recorded, and no much larger clone is one base off.

Explained via the paper, the time point label denotes: about 28 days (+/-7) after the second vaccine dose. Because spike-specific TCR depth and breadth did not differ between the two schedules, AZD1222 recipients who got a second dose at roughly 4 weeks were pooled with those who got a second dose at roughly 12 weeks. Samples from vaccinated people were obtained from the UK trials COV001 and COV002, which included a single-blind randomized controlled phase 2/3 trial of AZD1222 (ChAdOx1 nCoV-19) in healthy adults. For TCRbeta chain sequencing, PBMC samples were collected from trial participants at day 0 and at day 28 after the second dose.

The source material was peripheral blood, sampled 28 days after the second AZD1222 dose. The chain couples TRBV7-2 to TRBJ1-5, with the D gene uncertain. The receptor was derived from an adult who received the AZD1222 COVID-19 vaccine. DNA sequence: TGTGCCAGCAGCTTACAGCTCAATCAGCCCCAGCATTTT. The resulting protein is CASSLQLNQPQHF.